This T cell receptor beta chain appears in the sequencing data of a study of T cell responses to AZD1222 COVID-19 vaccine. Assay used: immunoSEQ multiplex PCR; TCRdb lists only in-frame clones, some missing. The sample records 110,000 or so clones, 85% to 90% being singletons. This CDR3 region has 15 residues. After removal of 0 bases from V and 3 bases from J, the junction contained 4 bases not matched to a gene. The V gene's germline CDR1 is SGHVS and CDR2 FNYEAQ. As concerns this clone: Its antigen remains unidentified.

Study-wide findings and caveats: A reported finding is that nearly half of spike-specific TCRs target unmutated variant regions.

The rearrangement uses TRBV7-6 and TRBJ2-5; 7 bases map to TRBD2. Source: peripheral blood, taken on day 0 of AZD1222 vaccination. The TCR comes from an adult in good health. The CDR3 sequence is CASSLASGTKETQYF. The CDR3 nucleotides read TGTGCCAGCAGCTTAGCCAGCGGGACCAAAGAGACCCAGTACTTC.